Given below is one T cell receptor (beta chain) in context. At one of its ends the junction is not consistent with the germline gene, which may arise from a read error. These data originate in a study of blood T cell repertoires in COVID-19. About the study: There were acute and convalescent COVID-19 samples, and they came from the United States, Italy and Spain. PBMCs, B-cell-depleted T cells, or T cells provided the cDNA or gDNA that made up the material.

This CDR3 is built from 13 residues. As processed by the authors: Amplifying reference gene primers gave estimates of nucleated cell counts. TCRdb keeps only in-frame clones here, not all; method: immunoSEQ multiplex PCR. V, J and clone size reflect that table, while D and trimming were determined from the DNA. The sample holds 100,000 or so clones; more than 70% are singletons and the top ten take around a tenth. The V gene is TRBV12-3 or TRBV12-4, the J gene TRBJ1-2, with 9 bases that match TRBD1. Material for sequencing was peripheral blood. The source of this sequence is a young woman with acute or convalescent COVID-19. The CDR3 DNA is TGTGCCAGCAGTCCCCCGGGACAGGGAGTAGTCCGCTTC. Amino acid sequence: CASSPPGQGVVRF.